The clone carrying this TCR beta chain was observed many times. Antigen: not known. A read error may produce the germline difference seen at one junction end. From RNA, the CDR3 regions of TCR beta chains were amplified and sequenced. First-round RT-PCR relied on HTBI primers, and a second-round multiplex PCR came next. TCRdb re-called the multiplex PCR reads through MiXCR, storing one row per CDR3 protein. Of about 420,000 distinct CDR3 sequences in the sample, 21% were seen once. Being free of ophthalmopathy for 18 months of follow-up defined stable hyperthyroidism. The entry originates in a study of Graves' ophthalmopathy and Graves' hyperthyroidism. As for the study in general: The blood sample was drawn at first diagnosis and before any treatment. Broader study findings: With about 71% sensitivity and 72.22% specificity, the model predicted ophthalmopathy progression.

The CDR3 is 12 residues long. Germline CDR1 DFQATT, CDR2 SNEGSKA (reference sequence). This clonotype originated in a woman between 18 and 29 years old with stable Graves' hyperthyroidism. Specimen: peripheral blood. V gene TRBV20-1 combines with J gene TRBJ1-2; no clear D. CDR3 nucleotides: TGCAGTGCTAGTCTCGGGAACTCTGGCTACACCTTC. Translated, it gives CSASLGNSGYTF.